Following are 31 T cell receptor beta chains from one sample sequenced in a study of beta chain features in type 1 diabetes. Findings and caveats of the study: Significant though moderate, a shortening of TCRB CDR3s appeared in all four CD4+ subsets of Type 1 diabetes patients.

cDNA synthesis used the whole RNA isolate, giving expressed TCRB sequences. Sequencing used immunoSEQ multiplex PCR; TCRdb keeps in-frame clones, though not all of them. The sample includes around 300,000 clones, approximately 15% of them seen just once. The antigens these receptors bind are not known. The specimen sequenced was naive CD4+ T cells from blood. The receptors originated from a man in his late teens or twenties with type 1 diabetes.

This clone has more than one count but fewer than ten. V usage is TRBV30 and J usage is TRBJ2-3; TRBD2 agrees at 9 bases. V lost 4 bases, J lost 2 bases, and 7 bases stayed unmatched. CDR1 GTSNPN and CDR2 SVGIG come from the germline V gene (reference sequence). The CDR3 has 15 residues. DNA of the CDR3: TGTGCCTGGAACCCCTTAGCGGGAGCCACAGATACGCAGTATTTT. Protein sequence: CAWNPLAGATDTQYF. Full variable domain (missing parts from reference TRBV30 and TRBJ2-3): SQTIHQWPATLVQPVGSPLSLECTVEGTSNPNLYWYRQAAGRGLQLLFYSVGIGQISSEVPQNLSASRPQDRQFILSSKKLLLSDSGFYLCAWNPLAGATDTQYFGPGTRLTVL.

This clone was picked up a small number of times. The rearrangement links TRBV5-1 to TRBJ1-1; D is uncertain. The CDR3 spans 13 residues. The germline gives CDR1 SGHRS, CDR2 YFSETQ. Trimming removed 6 bases from V and 0 bases from J, with 9 bases in between. The DNA of the CDR3 is TGCGCCAGCACCACCGGTATGAACACTGAAGCTTTCTTT. Translated: CASTTGMNTEAFF.

This clone has only a few counts. The CDR3 loop reads CASSLGRGSTYEQYF. The CDR3 nucleotides are TGTGCCAGCAGCTTAGGCAGAGGCTCAACCTACGAGCAGTACTTC. V gene TRBV11-2 combines with J gene TRBJ2-7; no firm D call. CDR3 length: 15 residues. Trimming left V 1 base short and J 2 bases short, with 12 bases between. Germline V gene sequence: CDR1 SGHAT, CDR2 FQNNGV. Supplemented by reference TRBV11-2 and TRBJ2-7, the full variable domain reads EAGVAQSPRYKIIEKRQSVAFWCNPISGHATLYWYQQILGQGPKLLIQFQNNGVVDDSQLPKDRFSAERLKGVDSTLKIQPAKLEDSAVYLCASSLGRGSTYEQYFGPGTRLTVT.

This clone came up a few times. This chain links TRBV5-1 with TRBJ2-5, with D tentatively TRBD1 (6 bases). This CDR3 comprises 15 residues. The germline CDR1 and CDR2 sequences are SGHRS and YFSETQ. With 4 bases removed from V and 2 bases from J, the gap between germline ends came to 15 bases. In nucleotides, the CDR3 is TGCGCCAGCAGCCGTCGGGACACCCTACAAGAGACCCAGTACTTC. Translation gives CASSRRDTLQETQYF.

This clone was seen only a few times. The chain links TRBV6-5 to TRBJ1-5; D is perhaps TRBD1 (5 bases). The V end lost 6 bases, the J end lost 3 bases, and 12 bases lay between the germline ends. The CDR3 is 14 residues long. Germline values: CDR1 MNHEY, CDR2 SVGAGI. The CDR3 protein is CASSSDSDNQPQHF. The CDR3 bases are TGTGCCAGCAGCAGCGACAGCGACAATCAGCCCCAGCATTTT.

CDR3 amino acids: CASSPATGTNSDYGYTF. CDR3 nucleotide sequence: TGTGCCAGCTCACCAGCGACAGGGACGAATAGCGACTATGGCTACACCTTC. The chain employs TRBV18 and TRBJ1-2; 7 nucleotides line up with TRBD1. In germline, CDR1 is KGHSH, CDR2 LQKENI. The ends lost 2 bases at V and 3 bases at J; junction bases unmatched: 12. The CDR3 extends over 17 amino acids.

This chain uses TRBV4-1 with TRBJ2-7; D uncertain. V lost 5 bases to trimming and J lost 1 base, with 12 bases between them. Germline assignment: CDR1 MGHRA and CDR2 YSYEKL. The CDR3 is made up of 14 amino acids. The CDR3 loop reads CASSEGPGSYEQYF. CDR3 bases: TGCGCCAGCAGCGAAGGGCCGGGTTCCTACGAGCAGTACTTC.

Regarding this clone: One end of the junction fails to match germline, which may point to a read error. The chain has TRBV28 and TRBJ2-1; perhaps TRBD1 as D (6 bases). The germline V gene has CDR1 MDHEN and CDR2 SYDVKM. The length of the CDR3 is 11 residues. CDR3 amino acids: CASAQGRGRVF. The DNA of the CDR3 is TGTGCCAGCGCACAGGGTAGGGGAAGGGTCTTC.

This clone was detected a few times. The chain employs TRBV7-2 and TRBJ2-3; TRBD1 might be the D (5 bases). This CDR3 is built from 13 residues. V lost 2 bases and J 4 bases, leaving 7 bases between the germline ends. Germline loops: CDR1 SGHTA, CDR2 FQGNSA. Written as DNA, the CDR3 is TGTGCCAGCAGCTTACAGGGCGCAGATACGCAGTATTTT. It specifies CASSLQGADTQYF.

This clone came up a few times. The chain uses TRBV7-2 and TRBJ2-5; 10 bases fit TRBD2. Germline V gene data show CDR1 as SGHTA and CDR2 as FQGNSA. Germline trimming cut 5 bases from V and 4 bases from J; bases unmatched to any gene: 13. The CDR3 contains 17 residues. The CDR3 spells CASSRPGLAARRETQYF. As DNA, the CDR3 is TGTGCCAGCAGCCGCCCCGGACTAGCGGCACGGCGAGAGACCCAGTACTTC. The complete variable domain, with remaining parts taken from reference TRBV7-2 and TRBJ2-5, reads GAGVSQSPSNKVTEKGKDVELRCDPISGHTALYWYRQSLGQGLEFLIYFQGNSAPDKSGLPSDRFSAERTGGSVSTLTIQRTQQEDSAVYLCASSRPGLAARRETQYFGPGTRLLVL.

This clone was seen a few times. The V call is TRBV29-1, the J call TRBJ1-2; weak D call: TRBD1 (5 bases). CDR3 length equals 12 residues. With 6 bases removed from V and 2 bases from J, the gap between germline ends came to 10 bases. Germline V CDR1 and CDR2: SQVTM, ANQGSEA. Written as DNA, the CDR3 is TGCAGCGTACTGACAGAGAACTATGGCTACACCTTC. It codes for CSVLTENYGYTF. Together with reference TRBV29-1 and TRBJ1-2, the CDR3 gives the full variable domain: SAVISQKPSRDICQRGTSLTIQCQVDSQVTMMFWYRQQPGQSLTLIATANQGSEATYESGFVIDKFPISRPNLTFSTLTVSNMSPEDSSIYLCSVLTENYGYTFGSGTRLTVV.

As to this clone: Other DNA sequences of this sample code for an identical CDR3. The V gene is TRBV30, the J gene TRBJ1-1; no clear D. V was trimmed by 1 base and J by 2 bases, leaving 5 bases between them. The CDR3 covers 12 residues. CDR1 is GTSNPN and CDR2 is SVGIG in the germline V gene (reference sequence). Here the CDR3 reads CAWSAGNTEAFF. In DNA, the CDR3 is TGTGCCTGGAGTGCGGGAAACACTGAAGCTTTCTTT. The whole variable domain, filled in from reference TRBV30 and TRBJ1-1, reads SQTIHQWPATLVQPVGSPLSLECTVEGTSNPNLYWYRQAAGRGLQLLFYSVGIGQISSEVPQNLSASRPQDRQFILSSKKLLLSDSGFYLCAWSAGNTEAFFGQGTRLTVV.

This clone was recorded a few times. The chain uses TRBV4-3 and TRBJ2-2, with 7 bases that match TRBD1. CDR1 and CDR2 (germline): LGHNA, YSLEER. V lost 3 bases, J lost 3 bases, and 7 bases stayed unmatched. CDR3 length: 16 amino acids. The CDR3 here is CASSQATGEHTGELFF. CDR3 nucleotides: TGCGCCAGCAGCCAGGCAACAGGGGAACACACCGGGGAGCTGTTTTTT.

The J gene is TRBJ2-7, the V gene TRBV2; TRBD2 aligns across 8 bases. The V and J ends lost 6 bases and 2 bases, in that order; junction bases with no gene match: 9. In germline, CDR1 is SNHLY, CDR2 FYNNEI. This CDR3 region has 15 residues. This CDR3 is CASRAAAGGAYEQYF. CDR3 DNA sequence: TGTGCCAGCAGAGCGGCCGCGGGGGGAGCCTACGAGCAGTACTTC.

The rearrangement links TRBV11-2 to TRBJ2-1; the D is unclear. The CDR3 has 11 amino acids. Germline CDR1 and CDR2: SGHAT and FQNNGV. The V end was cut by 0 bases, the J end by 14 bases, with 8 bases between. CDR3 in DNA: TGTGCCAGCAGCTTAGATACAAGCGAGTTCTTC. It is translated as CASSLDTSEFF.

The chain couples TRBV18 to TRBJ2-3; TRBD1 matches at 7 bases. This CDR3 is built from 15 residues. The V and J ends lost 6 bases and 0 bases, in that order; junction bases with no gene match: 6. Germline-derived CDR1 and CDR2 are KGHSH and LQKENI. The CDR3 here is CASSGQETSTDTQYF. The CDR3 DNA reads as TGTGCCAGCTCCGGACAGGAGACTAGCACAGATACGCAGTATTTT.

This clone has more than one count but fewer than ten. This chain uses TRBV25-1 with TRBJ2-7; tentative D call: TRBD1 (5 bases). The germline V and J ends were trimmed by 5 bases and 10 bases, with 15 bases remaining between them. CDR1 is MGHDK and CDR2 is SYGVNS in the germline V gene. The CDR3 contains 12 residues. In DNA, the CDR3 is TGTGCCAGCAGTTCGACCCACAGGATTCAGTACTTC. Protein sequence: CASSSTHRIQYF.

A few counts support this clone. In the same sample, other DNA sequences code for this CDR3. The rearrangement links TRBV5-1 to TRBJ2-5; 13 bases fit TRBD2. The CDR3 contains 15 residues. Germline CDR1 SGHRS, CDR2 YFSETQ. Germline trimming cut 0 bases from V and 4 bases from J; bases unmatched to any gene: 0. This CDR3 is CASSLGTSGGETQYF. The CDR3 nucleotides are TGCGCCAGCAGCTTGGGGACTAGCGGGGGAGAGACCCAGTACTTC.

This clone was counted a few times. The chain has TRBV28 and TRBJ2-2; tentatively, D is TRBD2 (6 bases). The length of the CDR3 is 15 residues. CDR1 and CDR2 from the germline V gene are MDHEN and SYDVKM. V was trimmed by 6 bases and J by 4 bases, leaving 15 bases between them. CDR3 nucleotide sequence: TGTGCCAGCAGGGAGGGGCCTATGACCACCGGGGAGCTGTTTTTT. Translated: CASREGPMTTGELFF.

This clone was found a few times. The chain has TRBV9 and TRBJ2-6; the D gene is possibly TRBD2 (5 bases). The CDR3 has 15 residues. Between the trimmed V and J ends, which lost 0 bases and 4 bases, there was a span of 8 bases. Germline V gene sequence: CDR1 SGDLS, CDR2 YYNGEE. CDR3 DNA sequence: TGTGCCAGCAGCGTAGGGGGAGTAGGGGCCAACGTCCTGACTTTC. This encodes CASSVGGVGANVLTF. Using reference TRBV9 and TRBJ2-6 for the parts outside the CDR3, the full variable domain is DSGVTQTPKHLITATGQRVTLRCSPRSGDLSVYWYQQSLDQGLQFLIQYYNGEERAKGNILERFSAQQFPDLHSELNLSSLELGDSALYFCASSVGGVGANVLTFGAGSRLTVL.

The chain recombines TRBV6-5 with TRBJ2-7; D is unclear. Germline CDR1 and CDR2: MNHEY and SVGAGI. V was cut by 2 bases and J by 4 bases, with 12 bases left in between. This CDR3 has 14 residues. CDR3 nucleotides: TGTGCCAGCAGTTACGACCTCGCGGCATACGAGCAGTACTTC. It is translated as CASSYDLAAYEQYF.

This clone showed up just a few times. The chain recombines TRBV6-5 with TRBJ2-7; the D gene is possibly TRBD1 (5 bases). Per germline, CDR1 MNHEY and CDR2 SVGAGI. Deletions cut 2 bases from V and 2 bases from J, with 7 bases between. This CDR3 is built from 13 residues. CDR3 nucleotide sequence: TGTGCCAGCAGTTACATGGGGCCCTACGAGCAGTACTTC. It yields the protein CASSYMGPYEQYF.

The chain links TRBV5-1 to TRBJ2-5; D may be TRBD2 (6 bases). This CDR3 is 15 amino acids long. The V gene lost 0 bases and the J gene lost 5 bases, with 14 bases spanning the gap. Germline V gene sequence: CDR1 SGHRS, CDR2 YFSETQ. CDR3 protein: CASSLDLGGAETQYF. The DNA of the CDR3 is TGCGCCAGCAGCTTGGACTTGGGAGGAGCGGAGACCCAGTACTTC. Combining the CDR3 with reference TRBV5-1 and TRBJ2-5 gives the whole variable domain KAGVTQTPRYLIKTRGQQVTLSCSPISGHRSVSWYQQTPGQGLQFLFEYFSETQRNKGNFPGRFSGRQFSNSRSEMNVSTLELGDSALYLCASSLDLGGAETQYFGPGTRLLVL.

The rearrangement uses TRBV4-2 and TRBJ2-1; 14 bases are shared with TRBD2. The CDR3 runs 18 residues. Looked up from germline, CDR1 is LGHNA and CDR2 is YNFKEQ. The J segment lost 5 bases and the V segment lost 6 bases, leaving 12 bases of the junction unmatched. CDR3 sequence reads: CASSPTSGRDVGHNEQFF. The CDR3 bases are TGTGCCAGCAGTCCGACTAGCGGGAGGGACGTTGGGCACAATGAGCAGTTCTTC.

This clone came up a few times. The rearrangement uses TRBV2 and TRBJ2-3, with 11 positions matching TRBD1. V gave up 4 bases and J gave up 4 bases; unmatched junction bases: 1. Germline CDR1 SNHLY, CDR2 FYNNEI. The CDR3 length is 14 residues. CDR3 amino acids: CASSAGQGADTQYF. CDR3 DNA: TGTGCCAGCAGTGCGGGACAGGGGGCAGATACGCAGTATTTT.

V usage is TRBV6-5 and J usage is TRBJ2-7; D not resolved. This CDR3 contains 15 residues. Deletions cut 2 bases from V and 4 bases from J, with 15 bases between. Germline V gene sequence: CDR1 MNHEY, CDR2 SVGAGI. CDR3 protein: CASSYQSRGGYEQYF. In DNA form, the CDR3 reads TGTGCCAGCAGTTACCAAAGCCGAGGTGGTTACGAGCAGTACTTC.

This clone appeared a few times. The chain recombines TRBV6-6 with TRBJ2-1; 7 nucleotides line up with TRBD2. With V trimmed by 5 bases and J by 7 bases, 5 bases remained unmatched. CDR1 and CDR2 (germline): MNHNY, SVGAGI (reference sequence). The CDR3 length is 13 residues. The CDR3 reads CASSPTLANEQFF. The CDR3 DNA reads TGTGCCAGCAGTCCAACACTAGCGAATGAGCAGTTCTTC.

A few counts support this clone. The gene calls are TRBV11-2 and TRBJ1-2; D call uncertain. CDR1 and CDR2 from the germline V gene are SGHAT and FQNNGV. The CDR3 runs to 14 residues. Deletions cut 4 bases from V and 1 base from J, with 10 bases between. CDR3 amino acids: CASSSSRGNYGYTF. The CDR3 DNA reads as TGTGCCAGCAGCTCGTCCCGGGGTAACTATGGCTACACCTTC.

This clone has just a few counts. This chain uses TRBV10-3 with TRBJ2-7, with 8 bases fitting TRBD1. Trimming at V came to 2 bases and at J to 5 bases, leaving 5 bases not matched to a gene. Looked up from germline, CDR1 is ENHRY and CDR2 is SYGVKD. The CDR3 loop spans 14 amino acids. The CDR3: CAISERTGTHEQYF. The CDR3 DNA reads TGTGCCATCAGTGAGCGGACAGGGACCCACGAGCAGTACTTC.

The V gene is TRBV5-8, the J gene TRBJ1-2, with D possibly TRBD1 on 5 matching bases. CDR1 is SGHTS, CDR2 YDEGEE, per germline. V dropped 2 bases and J dropped 6 bases, with 11 bases sitting between them. The CDR3 totals 13 residues. CDR3 DNA: TGTGCCAGCAGCTTTAGGAAGGGGAATGGCTACACCTTC. Its protein is CASSFRKGNGYTF.

This clone has more than one count but fewer than ten. This chain joins TRBV2 and TRBJ2-7; maybe TRBD2 (6 bases). Trimming took 6 bases from V and 3 from J, leaving 15 bases between them. Germline V gene data show CDR1 as SNHLY and CDR2 as FYNNEI. This CDR3 is 14 amino acids long. CDR3 sequence reads: CASSEQGLNYEQYF. CDR3 nucleotides: TGTGCCAGCAGCGAGCAGGGACTCAACTACGAGCAGTACTTC.